The clone carrying this T cell receptor beta chain was detected once. Its specificity is unknown. The sample originates from a study of radiotherapy plus CTLA-4 blockade in lung cancer. Overall study context: Objective responses arose in 15% to 20% of patients, and approximately 31% experienced disease control.

The table came from immunoSEQ multiplex PCR; TCRdb's copy has only in-frame clones and leaves some out. This sample has approximately 77,000 clones; under 90% occur once, and the top ten carry about 0.79%. The CDR3 has 14 residues. Losses at the gene ends were 5 bases for V and 3 bases for J; bases not matched to a gene: 6. From germline, CDR1 is SGHTA and CDR2 FQGTGA. CTLA-4 blockade using ipilimumab, together with focal radiation, was received by patients with chemo-refractory metastatic non-small-cell lung cancer. Findings and limits, study-wide: The best predictor of response was reported to be early blood T cell clone dynamics, with interferon-beta. Clones derived from tumor TCRs expanded in blood after radiotherapy plus ipilimumab.

The TCR sequence derives from a human donor with non-small cell lung cancer who had stable disease on radiotherapy plus ipilimumab. The chain links TRBV7-3 to TRBJ2-7; TRBD2 agrees at 8 bases. The input for sequencing was peripheral blood, taken from a patient treated with radiotherapy plus ipilimumab. As DNA, the CDR3 is TGTGCCAGCAGCCTCTCAAGCGGGAGCTACGAGCAGTACTTC. Its protein is CASSLSSGSYEQYF.